One T cell receptor (beta chain) is described in this entry. Its antigen is not identified. CD45RO-negative, CCR7-selected cells formed the naive CD8 fraction, which excluded terminally differentiated effector memory CD45RA+ cells. The donor population consisted of healthy HIV-negative adults with no recent acute infections or vaccinations. Some clones are missing from TCRdb's copy, which holds only in-frame ones; the method was immunoSEQ multiplex PCR. The sample carries around 2,000,000 clones, more than 85% recorded once. The CDR3 has 14 amino acids. Trimming removed 3 bases from V and 5 bases from J, with 13 bases in between. Looked up from germline, CDR1 is LGHNA and CDR2 is YNFKEQ. This entry is derived from a study of shared clonotypes between healthy human individuals. The study's findings and limits: Naive subsets tended to show greater estimated richness than memory subsets. Generation probability values for non-shared clonotypes were lower than those for clonotypes shared by all four donors.

The clonotype was recovered from a man between 18 and 29 years old in good health. Some clones in this sample may be carry-over from other donors' samples. Specimen: naive CD8+ T cells from PBMCs. V gene TRBV4-2 combines with J gene TRBJ1-1; tentative D call: TRBD1 (5 bases). The CDR3 nucleotides read TGTGCCAGCAGCCATAGTTGGGGGGTTACTGAAGCTTTCTTT. This sequence encodes CASSHSWGVTEAFF.